The 5 T cell receptor beta chains below were found in one sample sequenced in a study of spatial heterogeneity in lung cancer. TCRdb re-derived calls from the 5' RACE reads in MiXCR, one entry per CDR3 protein. The sample consists of about 45,000 distinct CDR3 sequences, roughly 15% of them appearing once. The time point denotes: sample taken at primary tumor resection. This sample comprised PBMCs, obtained at surgery. All receptors come from a male donor with early-stage non-small cell lung cancer.

This clonotype was recorded a few times. The gene calls are TRBV5-6 and TRBJ1-5; D is undetermined. V lost 2 bases to trimming and J lost 4 bases, with 13 bases between them. The CDR3 length is 15 residues. Germline-derived CDR1 and CDR2 are SGHDT and YYEEEE. CDR3 residues: CASSFRPGSNQPQHF. The CDR3 region has the DNA TGTGCCAGCAGCTTTCGTCCAGGCTCGAATCAGCCCCAGCATTTT.

Many counts were recorded for this clonotype. The rearrangement uses TRBV27 and TRBJ2-3; D is possibly TRBD1 or TRBD2 (6 bases each). The CDR3 is 14 residues long. Per germline, CDR1 MNHEY and CDR2 SMNVEV (reference sequence). Trimming left V 11 bases short and J 0 bases short, with 15 bases between. The CDR3 loop is CAGGLALSTDTQYF. Written as DNA, the CDR3 is TGTGCCGGGGGGCTAGCCCTTAGCACAGATACGCAGTATTTT.

Only a few counts were recorded for this clonotype. This chain joins TRBV3-1 and TRBJ1-2; D unresolved. Germline V gene lookup returns CDR1 LGHDT and CDR2 YNNKEL (reference sequence). Trimming pared 2 bases from V and 2 bases from J, leaving 12 bases between. The CDR3 is made up of 15 amino acids. CDR3 loop: CASSQPWTENYGYTF. The CDR3 DNA sequence: TGTGCCAGCAGCCAACCGTGGACCGAGAACTATGGCTACACCTTC.

This rearrangement joins TRBV6-6 to TRBJ1-4; 7 bases align to TRBD1. CDR3 length: 17 residues. CDR1 and CDR2 from the germline V gene are MNHNY and SVGAGI (reference sequence). Losses at the gene ends were 4 bases for V and 4 bases for J; bases not matched to a gene: 12. The CDR3 region is CASSFSSPGQSNEKLFF. CDR3 bases: TGTGCCAGCAGTTTTTCCTCCCCGGGACAGAGTAATGAAAAACTGTTTTTT.

The V call is TRBV5-5, the J call TRBJ2-7; no reliable D call. From germline, CDR1 is SGHKS and CDR2 YYEKEE (reference sequence). The CDR3 consists of 15 residues. Trimming took 2 bases from V and 3 from J, leaving 15 bases between them. The DNA of the CDR3 is TGTGCCAGCAGCTTCGCCACCTCAGTCTACTACGAGCAGTACTTC. Protein product: CASSFATSVYYEQYF.